This T cell receptor beta chain was sequenced for a study of blood T cell repertoires in COVID-19. Study information: Specimens from acute and convalescent COVID-19 originated in the United States, Italy and Spain.

As handled by the study authors: Amplification with reference gene primers provided the estimates of nucleated cell counts. Profiling relied on immunoSEQ multiplex PCR, and the TCRdb table lists in-frame clones only, not all of them. The DNA gave D and trimming, while V, J and clone size come from that table. The table shows roughly 150,000 clones, with about four fifths occurring only once. This CDR3 region has 15 residues. The V segment lost 5 bases and the J segment 4 bases; nucleotides outside the gene matches: 7. Germline V CDR1 and CDR2: SEHNR, FQNEAQ (reference sequence). This receptor was obtained from a woman between 70 and 85 years old who had recovered from COVID-19. The sequenced sample was peripheral blood. The J gene is TRBJ1-2, the V gene TRBV7-9; 10 bases fit TRBD1. The CDR3 nucleotides are TGTGCCAGCAGCCCAGGGACAGGGGCCACCTATGGCTACACCTTC. It codes for CASSPGTGATYGYTF.